The 7 T cell receptor beta chains listed next were all sequenced from one sample in a study of blood T cell repertoires in COVID-19. Profiling relied on immunoSEQ multiplex PCR, and the TCRdb table lists in-frame clones only, not all of them. The sample includes 200,000 to 300,000 clones, 75% to 90% of them seen just once. The sample taken for sequencing was PBMCs or T cells enriched from blood (not recorded which). These receptors all come from a woman in her twenties or thirties who had recovered from COVID-19.

DNA of the CDR3: TGTGCCTGGAGTGTACGGAGTAGCTCTGGAAACACCATATATTTT. This sequence encodes CAWSVRSSSGNTIYF. The rearrangement joins TRBV30 to TRBJ1-3, with D unclear. The V gene's germline CDR1 is GTSNPN and CDR2 SVGIG (reference sequence). Trimming removed 0 bases at V and 0 bases at J, with 9 bases between. The CDR3 covers 15 residues. Full variable domain (missing parts from reference TRBV30 and TRBJ1-3): SQTIHQWPATLVQPVGSPLSLECTVEGTSNPNLYWYRQAAGRGLQLLFYSVGIGQISSEVPQNLSASRPQDRQFILSSKKLLLSDSGFYLCAWSVRSSSGNTIYFGEGSWLTVV.

The chain combines TRBV28 with TRBJ2-7; D possibly corresponds to TRBD1 (6 bases). The CDR3 is made up of 15 amino acids. From germline, CDR1 is MDHEN and CDR2 SYDVKM. Trimming removed 4 bases from V and 2 bases from J, with 15 bases in between. The DNA of the CDR3 is TGTGCCAGCAGTTCCAGGGGCCGACAGACCTACGAGCAGTACTTC. Its translation: CASSSRGRQTYEQYF.

The V gene is TRBV28, the J gene TRBJ1-2; no clear D gene. The CDR3 runs to 12 residues. V lost 2 bases and J lost 6, with 7 bases in between. Looked up from germline, CDR1 is MDHEN and CDR2 is SYDVKM. The CDR3 loop reads CASSLAGDGYTF. The CDR3 DNA reads TGTGCCAGCAGTTTAGCGGGAGATGGCTACACCTTC.

V and J are TRBV7-2 and TRBJ1-5; D might be TRBD1 (6 bases). Germline V gene sequence: CDR1 SGHTA, CDR2 FQGNSA. Trimming took off 5 bases at V and 7 bases at J, with 18 bases between the two ends. The CDR3 consists of 15 residues. The CDR3 DNA reads as TGTGCCAGCAGCCTTACCACAGGGTCCGGGCAGCCCCAGCATTTT. It encodes CASSLTTGSGQPQHF. Together with reference TRBV7-2 and TRBJ1-5, the CDR3 gives the full variable domain: GAGVSQSPSNKVTEKGKDVELRCDPISGHTALYWYRQSLGQGLEFLIYFQGNSAPDKSGLPSDRFSAERTGGSVSTLTIQRTQQEDSAVYLCASSLTTGSGQPQHFGDGTRLSIL.

This clone was counted only a few times. The rearrangement links TRBV10-1 to TRBJ2-3, with D perhaps TRBD1 (5 bases). The CDR3 is made up of 15 amino acids. V shed 2 bases and J shed 6 bases, with 15 bases lying between them. Germline V gene data show CDR1 as WNHNN and CDR2 as SYGVQD (reference sequence). CDR3 DNA: TGCGCCAGCAGTGAGCTGGAGACAGAGGCCGATACGCAGTATTTT. It specifies CASSELETEADTQYF.

The CDR3 is CASSPGSAGITDTQYF. The CDR3 nucleotides read TGTGCCAGCTCACCGGGGTCGGCGGGGATCACAGATACGCAGTATTTT. The chain employs TRBV18 and TRBJ2-3, with TRBD2 as a possible D gene (6 bases). V was pared by 3 bases and J by 2 bases, with 15 bases between. The germline V gene encodes CDR1 KGHSH and CDR2 LQKENI. The CDR3 runs to 16 residues.

J is TRBJ2-5 and V is TRBV9; the D is unclear. The CDR3 sequence is 15 residues long. Trimming removed 4 bases from V and 1 base from J, with 14 bases in between. Per germline, CDR1 SGDLS and CDR2 YYNGEE. The CDR3 DNA reads as TGTGCCAGCAGCATAAACACGTATCCCCAAGAGACCCAGTACTTC. Amino acids: CASSINTYPQETQYF.